These 2 T cell receptor beta chains were all obtained from the same sample, sequenced in a study of blood T cell repertoires in COVID-19. Measured with immunoSEQ multiplex PCR; TCRdb has only the in-frame clones, and not every one. The table has a few hundred thousand clones, 75% to 90% seen once; the top ten hold about 0.8%. Sequenced material: peripheral blood. These receptor sequences come from a man aged 30 to 45 with acute or convalescent COVID-19.

The chain recombines TRBV27 with TRBJ2-3, with 7 positions matching TRBD2. Germline-derived CDR1 and CDR2 are MNHEY and SMNVEV (reference sequence). The CDR3 spans 15 residues. The V gene end was trimmed by 4 bases and the J gene end by 5 bases; junction bases not matched to a gene: 9. DNA of the CDR3: TGTGCCAGCAGTTCCCTAGGGGAGGGTAGAGATACGCAGTATTTT. Translation gives CASSSLGEGRDTQYF.

This rearrangement joins TRBV27 to TRBJ1-2; TRBD1 might be the D (5 bases). The germline gives CDR1 MNHEY, CDR2 SMNVEV (reference sequence). Trimming pared 5 bases from V and 3 bases from J, leaving 13 bases between. The CDR3 extends over 14 amino acids. The CDR3 loop is CASSLQGADYGYTF. In DNA form, the CDR3 reads TGTGCCAGCAGTCTTCAAGGGGCGGACTATGGCTACACCTTC.